The present TCR beta chain was sequenced within a study of early T cells in non-severe SARS-CoV-2 infection. The overall study: Whole-blood bulk RNA, unsorted, was sequenced, and chains were unpaired.

Whole-study results and caveats: In VDJdb matching, anti-spike CD8 responses were favored while private and CD4 specificities went missing.

This clonotype occurred a few times. What it recognizes is unknown. This CDR3 region has 14 residues. Germline V gives CDR1 MNHNS, CDR2 SASEGT. V shed 6 bases and J 9 bases; nucleotides not matched to a gene: 6. cDNA molecules, individually, were tagged with unique molecular identifiers. Via MiXCR, TCRdb re-called the 5' RACE reads, giving one row per CDR3 protein. This sample has some 110,000 distinct CDR3 sequences, with 15% found just once. The sequence was collected from an adult who was a healthcare worker with PCR-confirmed SARS-CoV-2 infection or an uninfected control (not recorded which). The chain couples TRBV6-1 to TRBJ1-6; 9 bases line up with TRBD1. Sequenced input: whole blood. CDR3 DNA: TGTGCCAGCAGAGAAACGGGACAGGGTTCACCCCTCCACTTT. Translating it yields CASRETGQGSPLHF.